This is a list of T cell receptor beta chains from one sample in a study of cytomegalovirus exposure and HLA in healthy donors. Profiled with immunoSEQ multiplex PCR; TCRdb holds only in-frame clones, not every one. Of about 80,000 clones listed, approximately 67% are singletons. Sample: PBMCs. Source of these receptors: a male donor in good health and CMV-seropositive. CDR3s include the opening cysteine and the closing phenylalanine or tryptophan. Fields, in order: D gene, V gene, J gene, clone size, CDR3 protein, CDR3 DNA. The D gene is left open where the match is weak. Size values are once, few and many counts, or a class for expanded clones, and some rows have none.

-	TRBV9	TRBJ1-1	-	CASSVGDSSNTEAFF	TGTGCCAGCAGCGTAGGCGACAGTTCGAACACTGAAGCTTTCTTT
-	TRBV7-6	TRBJ1-1	few	CASSPIGDTEAFF	TGTGCCAGCAGCCCAATCGGGGACACTGAAGCTTTCTTT
TRBD2	TRBV28	TRBJ2-5	-	CASSTRRGRGGTYETQYF	TGTGCCAGCAGTACCCGGCGGGGGCGGGGGGGTACGTATGAGACCCAGTACTTC
-	TRBV19	TRBJ1-4	-	CASKRGGTANEKLFF	TGTGCCAGTAAACGGGGAGGGACGGCCAACGAAAAACTGTTTTTT
-	TRBV21-1	TRBJ2-5	-	CASSKGVEGAGSGTQYF	TGTGCCAGCAGCAAAGGGGTAGAGGGGGCAGGGTCGGGGACCCAGTACTTC
-	TRBV27	TRBJ1-6	-	CASRDSLNSPLHF	TGTGCCAGCAGAGACAGCCTAAATTCACCCCTCCACTTT
-	TRBV6-5	TRBJ1-1	-	CASSSNRRNTEAFF	TGTGCCAGCAGTTCGAACAGGCGGAACACTGAAGCTTTCTTT
-	TRBV6-5	TRBJ1-2	-	CASSGPARGGYTF	TGTGCCAGCAGCGGACCCGCCCGGGGTGGCTACACCTTC
TRBD2	TRBV7-9	TRBJ2-1	-	CASSLSAGSYNEQFF	TGTGCCAGCAGCTTATCAGCGGGATCCTACAATGAGCAGTTCTTC
-	TRBV2	TRBJ1-6	-	CATRDTDNSPLHF	TGTGCCACCAGGGACACCGATAATTCACCCCTCCACTTT
-	TRBV28	TRBJ2-2	-	CASSPDSGELFF	TGTGCCAGCAGCCCGGACTCCGGGGAGCTGTTTTTT
TRBD1	TRBV28	TRBJ1-5	few	CASDTGVRSRYNQPQHF	TGTGCCAGTGACACAGGGGTAAGGTCGCGCTACAATCAGCCCCAGCATTTT
TRBD2	TRBV7-6	TRBJ2-5	-	CASSVSSGGPMETQYF	TGTGCCAGCAGCGTTTCTAGCGGGGGGCCCATGGAGACCCAGTACTTC
-	TRBV20-1	TRBJ1-2	-	CSARTGYGYTF	TGCAGTGCCAGGACGGGGTATGGCTACACCTTC
-	TRBV4-1	TRBJ1-3	-	CASSGVRASGNTIYF	TGCGCCAGCAGCGGGGTCAGGGCCTCTGGAAACACCATATATTTT
TRBD1	TRBV7-9	TRBJ1-1	-	CASSSGQGNTEAFF	TGTGCCAGCAGCTCGGGACAGGGAAACACTGAAGCCTTCTTT
-	TRBV5-5	TRBJ2-6	few	CASTLPLEANVLTF	TGTGCCAGCACCCTCCCCCTAGAGGCCAACGTCCTGACTTTC
-	TRBV7-2	TRBJ2-1	-	CASSLRSSGGYNEQFF	TGTGCCAGCAGCTTAAGAAGTAGCGGAGGATACAATGAGCAGTTCTTC
-	TRBV5-5	TRBJ1-4	-	CASSWRQEADDEKLFF	TGTGCCAGCAGCTGGCGACAGGAGGCTGATGATGAAAAACTGTTTTTT
-	TRBV4-3	TRBJ1-2	once	CASSQEEGNYGYTF	TGCGCCAGCAGCCAAGAAGAGGGAAACTATGGCTACACCTTC
-	TRBV4-1	TRBJ2-7	few	CASSQVPPGRPPYEQYF	TGCGCCAGCAGCCAAGTTCCCCCGGGGAGGCCTCCCTACGAGCAGTACTTC
TRBD1	TRBV7-2	TRBJ2-1	-	CASSFGGQAYNEQFF	TGTGCCAGCAGCTTTGGGGGACAGGCCTACAATGAGCAGTTCTTC
-	TRBV9	TRBJ2-3	-	CASSVGRAGYTDTQYF	TGTGCCAGCAGCGTAGGGCGAGCGGGCTACACAGATACGCAGTATTTT
TRBD2	TRBV19	TRBJ2-1	once	CASRSGGSGNEQFF	TGTGCCAGCAGGTCCGGGGGGTCGGGGAATGAGCAGTTCTTC
TRBD1	TRBV5-6	TRBJ2-3	once	CASSPLNRGIGTDTQYF	TGTGCCAGCAGCCCATTAAACAGGGGGATAGGCACAGATACGCAGTATTTT
-	TRBV19	TRBJ1-3	-	CASSKTNSGNTIYF	TGTGCCAGCTCGAAAACAAACTCTGGAAACACCATATATTTT
TRBD1	TRBV10-3	TRBJ2-7	few	CASRTGSTIYEQYF	TGTGCCTCTCGGACAGGCAGCACCATCTACGAGCAGTACTTC
-	TRBV7-8	TRBJ2-1	-	CASSLARSSYNEQFF	TGTGCCAGCAGCTTAGCGAGAAGCTCCTACAATGAGCAGTTCTTC
TRBD1	TRBV28	TRBJ1-2	-	CASSTGGNYGYTF	TGTGCCAGCAGTACAGGGGGGAACTATGGCTACACCTTC
-	TRBV28	TRBJ1-4	-	CASKGSTGANEKLFF	TGTGCCAGCAAGGGTTCCACGGGGGCTAATGAAAAACTGTTTTTT
-	TRBV7-3	TRBJ1-2	-	CASSLSGGASAGYTF	TGTGCCAGCAGCTTATCTGGGGGGGCCTCGGCGGGCTACACCTTC
TRBD1	TRBV5-4	TRBJ1-1	few	CASSGKTGSIEAFF	TGTGCCAGCAGCGGGAAGACAGGGTCGATTGAAGCTTTCTTT
TRBD2	TRBV5-1	TRBJ2-3	-	CASSLAGVGDTQYF	TGCGCCAGCAGCCTAGCGGGGGTAGGGGATACGCAGTATTTT
TRBD1	TRBV19	TRBJ2-7	-	CASSADRGISYEQYF	TGTGCCAGTAGTGCGGACAGGGGAATCTCCTACGAGCAGTACTTC
-	TRBV15	TRBJ2-3	-	CATSRDHQGADTQYF	TGTGCCACCAGCAGAGATCATCAGGGCGCAGATACGCAGTATTTT
TRBD1	TRBV30	TRBJ1-2	-	CAWSAGTGSYGYTF	TGTGCCTGGAGTGCCGGGACAGGAAGCTATGGCTACACCTTC
TRBD1	TRBV28	TRBJ1-3	-	CASSLSLQGAGNTIYF	TGTGCCAGCAGTTTGAGTCTCCAGGGGGCTGGAAACACCATATATTTT
-	TRBV7-6	TRBJ2-1	-	CASSLAGDYNEQFF	TGTGCCAGCAGCTTAGCGGGAGACTACAATGAGCAGTTCTTC
-	TRBV5-6	TRBJ1-1	-	CASTSNYALRNTEAFF	TGTGCCAGCACCTCAAACTACGCCTTACGGAACACTGAAGCTTTCTTT
-	TRBV28	TRBJ2-6	few	CASSLRVGWANVLTF	TGTGCCAGCAGTTTGAGGGTTGGGTGGGCCAACGTCCTGACTTTC
-	TRBV19	TRBJ2-5	few	CASSMRGTGETQYF	TGTGCCAGTAGTATGAGGGGCACAGGGGAGACCCAGTACTTC
TRBD1	TRBV6-1	TRBJ2-7	-	CASSGGQANTYEQYF	TGTGCCAGCAGTGGGGGACAGGCCAACACCTACGAGCAGTACTTC
-	TRBV5-5	TRBJ2-2	-	CASSHRDTGELFF	TGTGCCAGCAGCCACAGGGACACCGGGGAGCTGTTTTTT
TRBD1	TRBV27	TRBJ2-7	-	CASSPLTGGSYEQYF	TGTGCCAGCAGTCCCCTGACAGGGGGCTCCTACGAGCAGTACTTC
-	TRBV10-3	TRBJ1-2	-	CAISVVSGTLEGYTF	TGTGCCATCAGTGTCGTAAGCGGTACTCTCGAGGGCTACACCTTC
-	TRBV6-9	TRBJ2-2	-	CASSSSGEDTGELFF	TGTGCCAGCAGCAGTTCGGGGGAGGACACCGGGGAGCTGTTTTTT
TRBD2	TRBV9	TRBJ2-3	-	CASSAYTIGTPGTSGRRGTDTQYF	TGTGCCAGCAGCGCATATACCATCGGAACCCCCGGGACTAGCGGGAGGAGGGGCACAGATACGCAGTATTTT
-	TRBV5-1	TRBJ2-1	once	CASSLRGGASGSYNEQFF	TGCGCCAGCAGCTTGAGGGGGGGAGCCAGCGGCTCGTACAATGAGCAGTTCTTC
-	TRBV5-6	TRBJ2-7	-	CASWGRGLIYEQYF	TGTGCCAGCTGGGGGCGGGGGCTGATATACGAGCAGTACTTC
TRBD1	TRBV29-1	TRBJ1-1	-	CSVERGPDTEAFF	TGCAGCGTTGAAAGGGGGCCGGACACTGAAGCTTTCTTT
-	TRBV2	TRBJ2-2	once	CASSPDIQGGELFF	TGTGCCAGCAGTCCGGACATTCAGGGCGGGGAGCTGTTTTTT
-	TRBV10-3	TRBJ2-5	-	CAISGGITQETQYF	TGTGCCATCAGTGGAGGGATAACCCAAGAGACCCAGTACTTC
-	TRBV7-2	TRBJ2-3	-	CASSFRGATDTQYF	TGTGCCAGCAGCTTTCGGGGGGCCACAGATACGCAGTATTTT